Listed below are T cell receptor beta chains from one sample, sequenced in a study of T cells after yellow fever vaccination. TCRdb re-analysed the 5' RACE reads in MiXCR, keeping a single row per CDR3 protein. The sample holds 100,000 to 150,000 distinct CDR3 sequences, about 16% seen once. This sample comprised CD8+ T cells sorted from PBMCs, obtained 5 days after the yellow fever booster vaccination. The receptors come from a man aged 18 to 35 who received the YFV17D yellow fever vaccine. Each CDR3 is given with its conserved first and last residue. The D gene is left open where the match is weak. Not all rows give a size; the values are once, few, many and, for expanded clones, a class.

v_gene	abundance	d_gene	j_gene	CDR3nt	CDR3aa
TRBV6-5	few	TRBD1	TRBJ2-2	TGTGCCAGCAGCCGGGGACAGGGGGCCGGCACCGGGGAGCTGTTTTTT	CASSRGQGAGTGELFF
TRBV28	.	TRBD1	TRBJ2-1	TGTGCCAGCAGTTTCCCGTCTACAGGGGGCCTACAAGATGAGCAGTTCTTC	CASSFPSTGGLQDEQFF
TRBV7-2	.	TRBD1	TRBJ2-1	TGTGCCAGCAGCGTAGACCGGGACAGGGGTAGCAATGAGCAGTTCTTC	CASSVDRDRGSNEQFF
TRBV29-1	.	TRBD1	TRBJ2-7	TGCAGCGCAAAGACAGGGGGCTACGAGCAGTACTTC	CSAKTGGYEQYF
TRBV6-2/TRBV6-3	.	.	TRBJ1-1	TGTGCCAGCAGTTCCCACAGGGTGGACACTGAAGCTTTCTTT	CASSSHRVDTEAFF
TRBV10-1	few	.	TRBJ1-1	TGCGCCAGCAGTCGGGGCCTAGACACTGAAGCTTTCTTT	CASSRGLDTEAFF
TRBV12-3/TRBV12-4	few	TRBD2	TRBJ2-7	TGTGCCAGCAGCGGACTAGCGGGGGACCGTAGCTCCTACGAGCAGTACTTC	CASSGLAGDRSSYEQYF
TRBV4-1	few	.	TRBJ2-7	TGCGCCAGCAGCCATAGAGACAGTGAATACGAGCAGTACTTC	CASSHRDSEYEQYF
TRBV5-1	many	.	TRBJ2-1	TGCGCCAGCAGCTTGATGGACACCTACAATGAGCAGTTCTTC	CASSLMDTYNEQFF
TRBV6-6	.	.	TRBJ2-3	TGTGCCAGCAGTTCCGGGCGCAGTAATACGCAGTATTTT	CASSSGRSNTQYF
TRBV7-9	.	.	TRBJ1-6	TGTGCCAGCAGCTTAGAAGGGGATAATTCACCCCTCCACTTT	CASSLEGDNSPLHF
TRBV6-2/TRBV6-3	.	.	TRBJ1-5	TGTGCCAGCAGTTACCAGGCAATGAATCAGCCCCAGCATTTT	CASSYQAMNQPQHF
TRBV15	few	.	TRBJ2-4	TGTGCCACCAGCACGTTGACCAAAAACATTCAGTACTTC	CATSTLTKNIQYF
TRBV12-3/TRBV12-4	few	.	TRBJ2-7	TGTGCCAGCAGCCCCCTGGGAGTCCCTACGGAGCAGTACTTC	CASSPLGVPTEQYF
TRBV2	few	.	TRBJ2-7	TGTGCCAGCAGTGAAGTCCGGTCCGGGCAGTACTTC	CASSEVRSGQYF
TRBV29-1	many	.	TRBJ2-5	TGCAGCGTTGAAGGGGCTCCGGGAGAGACCCAGTACTTC	CSVEGAPGETQYF
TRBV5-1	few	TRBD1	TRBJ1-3	TGCGCCAGCAGCGACCGGGACAGGTTGGGAAACACCATATATTTT	CASSDRDRLGNTIYF